This T cell receptor beta chain was captured in a study of CD8 T cells in Susac syndrome. The V gene's germline CDR1 is SGHVS and CDR2 FNYEAQ. V dropped 5 bases and J dropped 6; count of bases not matched to a gene: 6. This CDR3 has 14 amino acids. CD8+ and CD4+ T cells circulating in blood were sequenced for TCR beta. On this clonotype itself: Its specificity is not known.

Broader study findings: The authors found no clonal expansion in Susac syndrome CD4+ T cell repertoires.

cDNA came from approximately 0.5 to 1 ug RNA primed by random hexamers. TCRdb analysed the immunoSEQ multiplex PCR reads with MiXCR anew, one entry per CDR3 protein. The sample lists 200,000 to 300,000 distinct CDR3 sequences, 95% to 97% occurring once. The chain employs TRBV7-6 and TRBJ2-4; 8 nucleotides agree with TRBD1. Input material: CD4+ T cells from PBMCs. This clonotype was obtained from a human donor with Susac syndrome. The CDR3 reads CASSGDRGGNIQYF. In DNA, the CDR3 is TGTGCCAGCAGCGGCGACAGGGGTGGAAACATTCAGTACTTC.